The 27 T cell receptor beta chains below come from one sample, sequenced in a study of T cells after yellow fever vaccination. TCRdb re-derived calls from the 5' RACE reads in MiXCR, one entry per CDR3 protein. In the table there are more than 95,000 distinct CDR3 sequences, roughly 8.2% of which are singletons. The material was CD8+ T cells sorted from PBMCs, obtained on the day of the yellow fever booster vaccination. Source of these receptors: a man between 18 and 29 years old who received the YFV17D yellow fever vaccine.

This clonotype occurred a few times. The chain joins TRBV6-5 to TRBJ2-2, with D perhaps given as TRBD1 or TRBD2 (5 bases each). The V gene's germline CDR1 is MNHEY and CDR2 SVGAGI. This CDR3 spans 19 amino acids. V lost 5 bases, J lost 2 bases, and 24 bases lay in between. The CDR3 is CASSRRARVIDYNTGELFF. In nucleotides, the CDR3 is TGTGCCAGCAGTCGGCGGGCCAGGGTGATTGACTACAACACCGGGGAGCTGTTTTTT.

This clonotype was observed a handful of times. V gene TRBV12-3 or TRBV12-4 combines with J gene TRBJ2-7; D tentatively reads TRBD1 or TRBD2 (5 bases each). The CDR3 covers 15 residues. V was pared by 0 bases and J by 3 bases, with 12 bases between. The CDR3 DNA follows: TGTGCCAGCAGTTTAGCGGGGGATGTTCGCTACGAGCAGTACTTC. This encodes CASSLAGDVRYEQYF.

This clonotype was found once. At one boundary the junction diverges from the germline segment, which might be a read error. The chain employs TRBV6-2 or TRBV6-3 and TRBJ1-2, with D possibly being TRBD1 (6 bases). This CDR3 is built from 15 residues. Germline values: CDR1 MNHEY, CDR2 SVGEGT. The chain's CDR3 is CASSPEGVYNDGYTF. The CDR3 DNA reads TGTGCCAGCAGTCCCGAGGGGGTCTATAACGATGGCTACACCTTC.

This clonotype was seen a handful of times. The chain links TRBV10-3 to TRBJ2-7; D might be TRBD2 (6 bases). CDR1 is ENHRY, CDR2 SYGVKD, per germline. V lost 0 bases and J 5 bases, leaving 11 bases between the germline ends. The CDR3 loop spans 14 amino acids. The CDR3 is CAISESGGYHEQYV. The DNA for the CDR3 is TGTGCCATCAGTGAGTCCGGAGGGTACCACGAGCAGTACGTC.

The table lists this clonotype with a few counts. This chain uses TRBV29-1 with TRBJ2-3; TRBD2 agrees at 8 bases. Looked up from germline, CDR1 is SQVTM and CDR2 is ANQGSEA. This CDR3 comprises 12 residues. Trimming cost V 6 bases and J 4 bases; bases outside gene matches: 3. CDR3 coding DNA: TGCAGCGTCGGAGCGGGGGCAGATACGCAGTATTTT. Residues: CSVGAGADTQYF.

There are a few counts of this clonotype. The chain has TRBV10-3 and TRBJ2-2, with TRBD2 identical over 7 bases. J gave up 4 bases and V 2 bases, and 7 bases lay outside the gene matches. This CDR3 contains 16 residues. Germline-derived CDR1 and CDR2 are ENHRY and SYGVKD. CDR3 coding DNA: TGTGCCATCAGTGAGGGCCTAGCGGAAGGCACCGGGGAGCTGTTTTTT. Protein: CAISEGLAEGTGELFF.

The sample holds many counts of this clonotype. The chain joins TRBV27 to TRBJ2-1; weak D call: TRBD1 (6 bases). Germline lookup yields CDR1 MNHEY and CDR2 SMNVEV (reference sequence). The CDR3 has 11 residues. V was pared by 5 bases and J by 9 bases, with 8 bases between. CDR3 nucleotide sequence: TGTGCCAGCAGTCGAGGGGGTGAGCAGTTCTTC. Protein sequence: CASSRGGEQFF.

This clonotype was seen repeatedly, ten times or more. This chain links TRBV7-3 with TRBJ2-3; TRBD2 aligns across 8 bases. The CDR3 is 16 amino acids. The V and J ends lost 3 bases and 2 bases, in that order; junction bases with no gene match: 7. Per the germline V gene, CDR1 is SGHTA and CDR2 is FQGTGA. The CDR3 loop reads CASSLGGAGATDTQYF. DNA for the CDR3: TGTGCCAGCAGCTTGGGGGGAGCGGGGGCCACAGATACGCAGTATTTT.

The genes are TRBV5-1 and TRBJ2-7; D possibly corresponds to TRBD1 (6 bases). CDR1 and CDR2 from the germline V gene are SGHRS and YFSETQ. The CDR3 covers 13 residues. V was clipped by 4 bases and J by 3 bases, with 11 bases between them. The CDR3: CASSEDRYYEQYF. The CDR3 nucleotides are TGCGCCAGCAGCGAGGACAGATACTACGAGCAGTACTTC.

This chain uses TRBV19 with TRBJ2-5, with D unresolved. V was cut by 4 bases and J by 7 bases, with 16 bases left in between. The CDR3 sequence is 14 residues long. CDR1 LNHDA and CDR2 SQIVND come from the germline V gene (reference sequence). The CDR3 sequence: CASSTPLGSRTQYF. The CDR3 DNA follows: TGTGCCAGTAGTACCCCTCTGGGGTCTAGGACCCAGTACTTC.

The chain joins TRBV6-2 or TRBV6-3 to TRBJ2-1, with D possibly being TRBD1 (5 bases). The CDR3 length is 15 residues. V gave up 2 bases and J gave up 0 bases, with 8 bases separating them. Per the germline V gene, CDR1 is MNHEY and CDR2 is SVGEGT. The CDR3 here is CASSYRGPSYNEQFF. CDR3 DNA: TGTGCCAGCAGTTACAGGGGCCCCTCCTACAATGAGCAGTTCTTC.

This clonotype has more than one count but fewer than ten. The rearrangement links TRBV29-1 to TRBJ2-5; 10 nucleotides agree with TRBD1. CDR3 size: 14 residues. The germline V gene encodes CDR1 SQVTM and CDR2 ANQGSEA. The ends lost 3 bases at V and 4 bases at J; junction bases unmatched: 5. The CDR3, as DNA: TGCAGCGTTGACTGGGACAGGGGTCCAGAGACCCAGTACTTC. Translated, it gives CSVDWDRGPETQYF.

This clonotype appeared many times. As DNA, the CDR3 is TGTGCCACCAGTGAACCGAGTCAGGATACGCAGTATTTT. This codes for CATSEPSQDTQYF. J is TRBJ2-3 and V is TRBV24-1; D unresolved. Germline CDR1 and CDR2: KGHDR and SFDVKD. Trimming took off 4 bases at V and 6 bases at J, with 10 bases between the two ends. The CDR3 has 13 residues.

This chain uses TRBV2 with TRBJ2-5; possibly TRBD1 or TRBD2 for D (5 bases each). V gave up 3 bases and J gave up 2 bases, with 19 bases separating them. Germline CDR1 and CDR2: SNHLY and FYNNEI. The CDR3 length is 17 residues. The CDR3 nucleotides are TGTGCCAGCAGTGACCCTACCGGTGGGGGACGGCAAGAGACCCAGTACTTC. It is translated as CASSDPTGGGRQETQYF.

The V and J genes are TRBV7-9 and TRBJ1-1, with no clear D. V lost 3 bases and J lost 8, with 7 bases in between. This CDR3 is 11 amino acids long. Germline V gives CDR1 SEHNR, CDR2 FQNEAQ (reference sequence). CDR3 nucleotide sequence: TGTGCCAGCAGCTTCACTAAAGAAGCTTTCTTT. Protein sequence: CASSFTKEAFF.

The sample holds a few counts of this clonotype. The chain links TRBV9 to TRBJ2-5, with 10 positions matching TRBD2. The CDR3 consists of 16 residues. The V gene end was trimmed by 3 bases and the J gene end by 1 base; junction bases not matched to a gene: 6. Germline-derived CDR1 and CDR2 are SGDLS and YYNGEE. Written as DNA, the CDR3 is TGTGCCAGCAGCGATGGGACTAGCGAGGTCCAAGAGACCCAGTACTTC. Its protein product is CASSDGTSEVQETQYF.

At least ten counts were recorded for this clonotype. The gene calls are TRBV4-2 and TRBJ2-4; D remains unclear. CDR3 length: 15 residues. Germline CDR1 and CDR2: LGHNA and YNFKEQ. V lost 3 bases and J 1 base, leaving 10 bases between the germline ends. Here the CDR3 reads CASSQPGPAKNIQYF. For the CDR3, the DNA is TGTGCCAGCAGCCAGCCAGGTCCGGCCAAAAACATTCAGTACTTC.

The genes are TRBV7-9 and TRBJ2-3, with 12 bases that match TRBD2. V gave up 5 bases and J gave up 2 bases; unmatched junction bases: 8. In germline, CDR1 is SEHNR, CDR2 FQNEAQ (reference sequence). The CDR3 extends over 17 amino acids. CDR3 region: CASSDRLAGVDTDTQYF. Written as DNA, the CDR3 is TGTGCCAGCAGCGATAGACTAGCGGGGGTTGACACAGATACGCAGTATTTT. The full variable domain, rest sourced from reference TRBV7-9 and TRBJ2-3, is DTGVSQNPRHKITKRGQNVTFRCDPISEHNRLYWYRQTLGQGPEFLTYFQNEAQLEKSRLLSDRFSAERPKGSFSTLEIQRTEQGDSAMYLCASSDRLAGVDTDTQYFGPGTRLTVL.

This clonotype was picked up a small number of times. The V call is TRBV7-9, the J call TRBJ2-6, with D possibly TRBD1 on 6 matching bases. Trimming removed 6 bases at V and 2 bases at J, with 14 bases between. The CDR3 has 16 amino acids. CDR1 is SEHNR and CDR2 is FQNEAQ in the germline V gene (reference sequence). This CDR3 is CASSQTGLAGANVLTF. For the CDR3, the DNA is TGTGCCAGCAGTCAAACAGGGTTAGCTGGGGCCAACGTCCTGACTTTC.

This clonotype showed up just a few times. The V call is TRBV7-9, the J call TRBJ2-7; D tentatively fits TRBD1 or TRBD2 (6 bases each). The germline V gene has CDR1 SEHNR and CDR2 FQNEAQ (reference sequence). V dropped 7 bases and J dropped 5 bases, with 15 bases sitting between them. This CDR3 is built from 13 residues. The CDR3 bases are TGTGCCAGCACCCGGAAGGGGGAGGACGAGCAGTACTTC. Amino acid sequence: CASTRKGEDEQYF.

This clonotype has a handful of counts. The chain combines TRBV5-1 with TRBJ2-1; D not certain. CDR3 length: 16 amino acids. In germline, CDR1 is SGHRS, CDR2 YFSETQ. V shed 6 bases and J shed 0 bases, with 16 bases lying between them. CDR3 in DNA: TGCGCCAGCATGCTTCTATCCACAAGCTCCTACAATGAGCAGTTCTTC. Protein: CASMLLSTSSYNEQFF.

This chain uses TRBV27 with TRBJ2-7, with 10 nucleotides matching TRBD2. In germline, CDR1 is MNHEY, CDR2 SMNVEV (reference sequence). Trimming at V came to 3 bases and at J to 5 bases, leaving 7 bases not matched to a gene. The CDR3 has 15 amino acids. CDR3 protein: CASSLSAGGLHEQYV. The CDR3 DNA reads TGTGCCAGCAGTTTGTCAGCGGGGGGGCTGCACGAGCAGTACGTC.

The chain combines TRBV7-9 with TRBJ2-5; 9 positions match TRBD2. The ends lost 5 bases at V and 1 base at J; junction bases unmatched: 11. Looked up from germline, CDR1 is SEHNR and CDR2 is FQNEAQ (reference sequence). This CDR3 has 17 residues. Here the CDR3 reads CASSPPSSGGLQETQYF. DNA for the CDR3: TGTGCCAGCAGCCCCCCGAGTAGCGGGGGCCTCCAAGAGACCCAGTACTTC.

The chain combines TRBV4-1 with TRBJ1-1; no clear D gene. CDR1 MGHRA and CDR2 YSYEKL come from the germline V gene. The CDR3 length is 15 residues. Trimming shortened V by 0 bases and J by 8 bases, and 16 bases separated the two germline ends. The CDR3 loop reads CASSQEVGTLREAFF. For the CDR3, the DNA is TGCGCCAGCAGCCAAGAAGTAGGAACTTTGAGAGAAGCTTTCTTT.

This clonotype was found many times. The rearrangement uses TRBV29-1 and TRBJ1-1, with a possible D match to TRBD1 (6 bases). Germline CDR1 SQVTM, CDR2 ANQGSEA. The CDR3 is made up of 15 amino acids. V was shortened by 1 base and J by 1 base, with 13 bases between the two germline ends. The CDR3 DNA follows: TGCAGCGTTGAAGGGAGGGGGGATTCGAACACTGAAGCTTTCTTT. Protein: CSVEGRGDSNTEAFF.

This clonotype was observed a few times. The chain carries TRBV27 and TRBJ2-1, with 11 bases that match TRBD1. V trimming: 2 bases; J trimming: 0 bases; junction bases outside the gene matches: 12. The CDR3 runs 20 residues. Per the germline V gene, CDR1 is MNHEY and CDR2 is SMNVEV (reference sequence). CDR3 in DNA: TGTGCCAGCAGTTTAGGGGGACAGGGGGTAACCTTGTTCTCCTACAATGAGCAGTTCTTC. Residues: CASSLGGQGVTLFSYNEQFF.

This clonotype turned up a few times. V and J are TRBV11-2 and TRBJ2-1; D remains unclear. In germline, CDR1 is SGHAT, CDR2 FQNNGV. Trimming cost V 1 base and J 2 bases, with 12 bases left between them. This CDR3 contains 16 residues. This CDR3 reads CASSLVAGITYNEQFF. CDR3 sequence (DNA): TGTGCCAGCAGCTTAGTTGCTGGGATCACCTACAATGAGCAGTTCTTC.